The clone carrying this TCR beta chain came up a few times. Its antigen is not identified. The sample comes from a study of blood T cells in healthy people across ages. Broader study findings: Strong correlation was found linking TCR beta diversity to naive T cell percentage. Per-million-T-cell TCR beta diversity fell roughly linearly with age.

CDR3 length equals 16 residues. V lost 6 bases, J lost 4 bases, and 16 bases lay in between. The donors, healthy Caucasians from Russia, were aged roughly 6 to 100. Sample-barcoded 5' priming and a J-beta primer mix drove a second PCR of 7 to 11 cycles. TCRdb reprocessed the 5' RACE reads with MiXCR, giving one entry per CDR3 protein. The sample contains some 1,800,000 distinct CDR3 sequences, 30% to 40% of which appear only once. The sample was blood. This chain uses TRBV12-3 or TRBV12-4 with TRBJ2-6; D possibly uses TRBD1 or TRBD2 (5 bases each). This receptor was taken from a human donor in good health. In DNA form, the CDR3 reads TGTGCCAGCAGACTCGGTCCAGGGAGCGGGGCCAACGTCCTGACTTTC. Its translation is CASRLGPGSGANVLTF.